This TCR beta chain was recovered during a study of blood T cell repertoires in COVID-19. Overall study context: PBMCs, B-cell-depleted T cells, or T cells were the source of the cDNA or gDNA that made up the material.

V was cut by 5 bases and J by 0 bases, with 14 bases left in between. CDR3 length: 16 amino acids. CDR1 is LNHDA, CDR2 SQIVND, per germline (reference sequence). The method was immunoSEQ multiplex PCR; TCRdb's version includes in-frame clones alone and lacks a portion of them. The table lists 120,000 or so clones, 84% of them singletons. The rearrangement joins TRBV19 to TRBJ2-4, with D unresolved. The specimen sequenced was peripheral blood. The receptor's source is a woman in her 30s who had recovered from COVID-19. The CDR3 loop reads CASSRWQELAKNIQYF. In nucleotides, the CDR3 is TGTGCCAGTAGTCGTTGGCAGGAACTAGCCAAAAACATTCAGTACTTC.